Listed below are T cell receptor beta chains from one sample, sequenced in a study of control samples from healthy donors and cancer patients. TCRdb's copy holds only in-frame clones and misses some; the assay was immunoSEQ multiplex PCR. The sample lists around 200,000 clones, approximately 92% occurring once. What was sequenced was blood. These receptors originate from a man in his late teens or twenties in good health. The CDR3 runs from the conserved cysteine through the conserved F or W. A D gene is named only where the DNA matches it firmly.

V	J	D	CDR3	DNA
TRBV27	TRBJ1-4	-	CATSPHQSPHEKLFF	TGTGCCACTTCTCCGCATCAGAGCCCCCATGAAAAACTGTTTTTT
TRBV11-1	TRBJ2-7	TRBD1	CASSLTRDRGYEQYF	TGTGCCAGCAGCTTAACCCGGGACAGGGGATACGAGCAGTACTTC
TRBV7-9	TRBJ2-5	-	CASSSPVEAQYF	TGTGCCAGCAGCTCACCGGTAGAGGCCCAGTACTTC
TRBV19	TRBJ1-2	-	CASSRQISNYGYTF	TGTGCCAGTAGTAGGCAGATATCTAACTATGGCTACACCTTC
TRBV29-1	TRBJ1-4	-	CSVFFGETNEKLFF	TGCAGCGTCTTCTTTGGGGAGACTAATGAAAAACTGTTTTTT
TRBV5-1	TRBJ1-6	-	CASSLVGQEKSPLHF	TGCGCCAGCAGCTTGGTGGGCCAGGAGAAATCACCCCTCCACTTT
TRBV19	TRBJ2-3	-	CASIGGGGTDTQYF	TGTGCCAGTATCGGAGGGGGAGGGACAGATACGCAGTATTTT
TRBV5-1	TRBJ1-1	-	CASSLQEFWGYTEAFF	TGCGCCAGCAGCTTGCAGGAGTTTTGGGGGTACACTGAAGCTTTCTTT
TRBV27	TRBJ2-6	TRBD2	CASGRGLFAGANVLTF	TGTGCCAGTGGGAGGGGTTTATTTGCCGGGGCCAACGTCCTGACTTTC
TRBV6-5	TRBJ2-5	-	CATRRSSEGTQYF	TGTGCCACACGACGGTCCTCCGAAGGGACCCAGTACTTC
TRBV30	TRBJ2-3	-	CAWSVLSDTQYF	TGTGCCTGGAGTGTACTGTCAGATACGCAGTATTTT
TRBV7-3	TRBJ2-1	TRBD2	CASSSQTSGGATSLNEQFF	TGTGCCAGCAGCTCTCAGACTAGCGGGGGGGCTACCTCCCTAAATGAGCAGTTCTTC
TRBV7-3	TRBJ2-3	-	CASSLSGLFTDTQYF	TGTGCCAGCAGCTTATCCGGACTCTTCACAGATACGCAGTATTTT
TRBV18	TRBJ1-5	-	CASSLQAGNQPQHF	TGTGCCAGCTCACTCCAGGCAGGAAATCAGCCCCAGCATTTT